Each of the 5 T cell receptor beta chains below was sequenced from the same sample in a study of blood T cells in healthy people across ages. Primed by a sample-barcoded 5' primer and a J-beta primer mix, a second PCR proceeded for 7 to 11 cycles. TCRdb fed the 5' RACE reads into MiXCR, producing one record per CDR3 protein. The sample lists some 1.5 million distinct CDR3 sequences, 25% to 30% occurring once. The sequencing input was blood. The receptors here all came from a woman aged 25-40 years in good health.

The gene calls are TRBV18 and TRBJ2-3, with 7 bases lining up with TRBD1. Germline trimming cut 0 bases from V and 0 bases from J; bases unmatched to any gene: 9. CDR1 is KGHSH, CDR2 LQKENI, per germline. The CDR3 length is 18 residues. This CDR3 reads CASSPPQGGGTSTDTQYF. The DNA for the CDR3 is TGTGCCAGCTCACCACCCCAAGGGGGCGGAACTAGCACAGATACGCAGTATTTT. The variable domain in full, with the rest retrieved from reference TRBV18 and TRBJ2-3, is NAGVMQNPRHLVRRRGQEARLRCSPMKGHSHVYWYRQLPEEGLKFMVYLQKENIIDESGMPKERFSAEFPKEGPSILRIQQVVRGDSAAYFCASSPPQGGGTSTDTQYFGPGTRLTVL.

The V gene is TRBV12-3 or TRBV12-4, the J gene TRBJ1-1, with unresolved D. The CDR3 runs to 11 residues. The V and J ends lost 1 base and 11 bases respectively, with 8 bases between them. Here the CDR3 reads CASSLGGVAFF. CDR3 nucleotide sequence: TGTGCCAGCAGTTTAGGAGGTGTTGCTTTCTTT.

Ten or more counts support this clonotype. V gene TRBV20-1 combines with J gene TRBJ2-7, with D perhaps TRBD2 (6 bases). Germline V CDR1 and CDR2: DFQATT, SNEGSKA (reference sequence). Trimming stripped 3 bases from V and 0 bases from J, with 12 bases between. This CDR3 has 14 residues. The CDR3 here is CSARRGRGSYEQYF. CDR3 sequence (DNA): TGCAGTGCTAGGCGGGGTAGGGGCTCCTACGAGCAGTACTTC.

This clonotype appeared many times. The genes are TRBV18 and TRBJ1-2; D uncertain. Trimming cost V 3 bases and J 0 bases, with 5 bases left between them. This CDR3 comprises 13 residues. Germline V gene lookup returns CDR1 KGHSH and CDR2 LQKENI. The CDR3 sequence: CASSPSSNYGYTF. For the CDR3, the DNA is TGTGCCAGCTCACCTTCATCTAACTATGGCTACACCTTC.

The chain has TRBV7-2 and TRBJ1-2, with D possibly TRBD1 on 6 matching bases. CDR3 length: 14 residues. V shed 4 bases and J shed 5 bases, with 14 bases lying between them. The germline CDR1 and CDR2 sequences are SGHTA and FQGNSA. CDR3 in amino acids: CASSSSEGGYGYTF. The CDR3 DNA reads TGTGCCAGCAGCTCTAGCGAGGGGGGGTATGGCTACACCTTC.